The source of this T cell receptor beta chain is a study of shared clonotypes between healthy human individuals. The CDR3 is 14 amino acids. V shed 3 bases and J 8 bases; nucleotides not matched to a gene: 8. Germline V gene data show CDR1 as SGHVS and CDR2 as FQNEAQ. Of note for this clone: The antigen is unknown.

Findings and limits, study-wide: The genetic and exposure-history diversity represented was limited by few donors.

TCRdb's table, derived via immunoSEQ multiplex PCR, lists solely in-frame clones and lacks some. The table records a few million clones, just over 90% of them present only once. This chain joins TRBV7-8 and TRBJ1-2; 8 bases map to TRBD1. The sequence was obtained from a young man in good health. Sequenced: naive CD4+ T cells sorted from blood. Subset meaning: CD45RA+ positively selected. CDR3 amino acids: CASSFLQGVGGYTF. CDR3 in DNA: TGTGCCAGCAGCTTCTTACAGGGGGTAGGGGGCTACACCTTC.